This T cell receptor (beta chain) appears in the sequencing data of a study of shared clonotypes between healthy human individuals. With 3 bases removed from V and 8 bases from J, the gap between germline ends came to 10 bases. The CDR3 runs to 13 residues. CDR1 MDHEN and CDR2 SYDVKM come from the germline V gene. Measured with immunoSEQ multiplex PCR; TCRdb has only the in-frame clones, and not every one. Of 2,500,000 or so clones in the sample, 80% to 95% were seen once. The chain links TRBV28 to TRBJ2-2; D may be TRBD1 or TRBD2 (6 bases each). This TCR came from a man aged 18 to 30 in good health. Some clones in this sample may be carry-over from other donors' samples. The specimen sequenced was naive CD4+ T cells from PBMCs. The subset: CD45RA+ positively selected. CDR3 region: CASSLGGWGELFF. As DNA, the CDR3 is TGTGCCAGCAGTTTGGGGGGCTGGGGGGAGCTGTTTTTT.